This is a list of T cell receptor beta chains from one sample in a study of T cell repertoires in cytomegalovirus infection. One entry per CDR3 protein results from TCRdb running MiXCR on the reads. The profile shows some 390,000 distinct CDR3 sequences, roughly 18% of them singletons. Sequenced: PBMCs. Receptor source: a human donor in good health (CMV status not recorded). Some clones in this sample may be carry-over from other donors' samples. Both conserved end residues are part of each CDR3. The D gene is left open where the match is weak. Some rows mark clone size as missing; the rest say once, few, many or name a class of expanded clone.

TRBJ2-3 | TRBV5-1 | few | NA | CASSGPGGTDTQYF | TGCGCCAGCAGCGGTCCAGGGGGGACAGATACGCAGTATTTT
TRBJ2-3 | TRBV28 | many | TRBD2 | CASSLSGTSPDTQYF | TGTGCCAGCAGTTTATCGGGGACTAGCCCGGATACGCAGTATTTT
TRBJ2-7 | TRBV6-5 | NA | TRBD1 | CASRTPGTGSYEQHF | TGTGCCAGCAGGACTCCCGGGACAGGGTCCTACGAGCAGCACTTC
TRBJ2-7 | TRBV12-3/TRBV12-4 | NA | NA | CARTTGHTSAYEQYF | TGTGCCAGAACTACGGGGCATACCTCCGCCTACGAGCAGTACTTC
TRBJ2-1 | TRBV18 | few | NA | CASSPISDEQFF | TGTGCCAGCTCACCAATTTCGGATGAGCAGTTCTTC
TRBJ2-1 | TRBV28 | many | NA | CASSSTGASEFF | TGTGCCAGCAGTTCGACAGGAGCAAGTGAGTTCTTC
TRBJ2-7 | TRBV7-2 | many | TRBD2 | CASSLRREGYEQYF | TGTGCCAGCAGCTTAAGGCGGGAGGGCTACGAGCAGTACTTC
TRBJ2-5 | TRBV7-2 | few | NA | CASSPQPETQYF | TGTGCCAGCAGCCCGCAACCGGAGACCCAGTACTTC
TRBJ1-6 | TRBV2 | NA | TRBD1 | CASSDQGAFVSPLHF | TGTGCCAGCAGTGATCAGGGGGCGTTTGTTTCACCCCTCCACTTT
TRBJ2-1 | TRBV7-2 | many | NA | CASSVLANEQFF | TGTGCCAGCAGCGTACTAGCTAATGAGCAGTTCTTC
TRBJ2-6 | TRBV19 | many | NA | CASSIETASVSGANVLTF | TGTGCCAGTAGTATAGAGACAGCCTCAGTCTCTGGGGCCAACGTCCTGACTTTC
TRBJ2-1 | TRBV7-6 | many | NA | CASSLAFEAGQFF | TGTGCCAGCAGCTTAGCGTTTGAGGCCGGGCAGTTCTTC
TRBJ1-1 | TRBV19 | NA | NA | CASSIGSRNTEAFF | TGTGCCAGTAGTATCGGCAGCCGCAACACTGAAGCTTTCTTT
TRBJ1-2 | TRBV4-1 | NA | NA | CASSQGGDPGGYGYTF | TGCGCCAGCAGCCAAGGTGGGGACCCGGGCGGCTATGGCTACACCTTC
TRBJ2-6 | TRBV7-2 | many | NA | CASSFARGSGANVLTF | TGTGCCAGCAGCTTCGCAAGGGGATCTGGGGCCAACGTCCTGACTTTC
TRBJ2-3 | TRBV20-1 | NA | TRBD1 | CSARTLLTGVNLADTQYF | TGCAGTGCTAGAACACTTTTGACAGGGGTTAATCTTGCGGATACGCAGTATTTT
TRBJ2-7 | TRBV28 | NA | TRBD1 | CASSLDRVGRTYEQYF | TGTGCCAGCAGTTTAGACAGGGTAGGGAGAACCTACGAGCAGTACTTC
TRBJ2-4 | TRBV7-2 | many | TRBD1 | CASSSDRVNIQYF | TGTGCCAGCAGCTCGGACAGGGTTAACATTCAGTACTTC
TRBJ1-1 | TRBV7-2 | many | TRBD1 | CASSLGGQGASGTEAFF | TGTGCCAGCAGCTTAGGGGGACAGGGGGCTTCCGGCACTGAAGCTTTCTTT
TRBJ2-1 | TRBV7-2 | many | NA | CASSLMSGADEQFF | TGTGCCAGCAGCTTAATGTCCGGAGCGGATGAGCAGTTCTTC
TRBJ1-1 | TRBV6-4 | NA | NA | CASRSRDTSEAFF | TGTGCCAGCAGAAGCCGGGACACCAGTGAAGCTTTCTTT
TRBJ2-1 | TRBV28 | NA | TRBD2 | CASSYSGGPGYNEQFF | TGTGCCAGCAGTTATAGCGGGGGGCCAGGCTACAATGAGCAGTTCTTC
TRBJ1-2 | TRBV7-2 | many | TRBD1 | CASSSGQGGGYTF | TGTGCCAGCAGCTCGGGACAGGGGGGTGGCTACACCTTC
TRBJ1-5 | TRBV5-5 | many | NA | CASSLFYSDIQPQHF | TGTGCCAGCAGCTTGTTTTACTCGGATATTCAGCCCCAGCATTTT
TRBJ2-7 | TRBV6-1 | NA | TRBD2 | CASSSGTSSREQYF | TGTGCCAGCAGCTCCGGGACTAGCTCACGCGAGCAGTACTTC
TRBJ2-1 | TRBV5-1 | NA | TRBD1 | CASSSGQGSWDEQFF | TGCGCCAGCAGCTCAGGACAGGGGTCTTGGGATGAGCAGTTCTTC
TRBJ1-3 | TRBV7-6 | many | NA | CASSARTSAVGNTIYF | TGTGCCAGCAGCGCGAGAACCTCGGCGGTCGGAAACACCATATATTTT
TRBJ1-2 | TRBV19 | NA | NA | CASSTGTNILFYTF | TGTGCCAGTAGTACCGGGACAAATATTCTATTCTACACCTTC
TRBJ2-5 | TRBV7-2 | many | TRBD2 | CASSSGDLGLARAQYF | TGTGCCAGCAGCTCCGGTGATCTAGGACTAGCGAGGGCCCAGTACTTC
TRBJ2-3 | TRBV7-2 | many | NA | CASSRGGSADTQYF | TGTGCCAGCAGCAGGGGGGGTAGCGCAGATACGCAGTATTTT
TRBJ1-1 | TRBV19 | few | NA | CASTFGLGYTEAFF | TGTGCCAGTACCTTTGGGCTGGGTTACACTGAAGCTTTCTTT
TRBJ2-3 | TRBV10-3 | few | NA | CAISPTSRTDTQYF | TGTGCCATCAGTCCAACGTCCCGCACAGATACGCAGTATTTT
TRBJ1-6 | TRBV2 | NA | NA | CASRDPIRAPNSPLHF | TGTGCCAGCAGAGACCCGATCAGGGCCCCGAATTCACCCCTCCACTTT
TRBJ2-5 | TRBV5-5 | many | TRBD1 | CASSHDRGHETQYF | TGTGCCAGCAGCCATGACAGGGGGCACGAGACCCAGTACTTC
TRBJ2-3 | TRBV10-3 | many | NA | CAINPRADDTQYF | TGTGCCATCAATCCCCGCGCAGACGATACGCAGTATTTT
TRBJ2-1 | TRBV12-3/TRBV12-4 | few | TRBD2 | CASPGSLAGDWEQFF | TGTGCCAGCCCTGGTTCACTAGCGGGGGATTGGGAGCAGTTCTTC
TRBJ1-1 | TRBV7-6 | many | NA | CASSLDGVWNTEAFF | TGTGCCAGCAGCTTAGACGGGGTCTGGAACACTGAAGCTTTCTTT
TRBJ1-2 | TRBV28 | many | NA | CASSLGYRANYGYTF | TGTGCCAGCAGTTTAGGATACAGAGCTAACTATGGCTACACCTTC